This entry is about one T cell receptor beta chain. This sample stems from a study of blood T cells in healthy people across ages. J was trimmed by 8 bases and V by 1 base; bases with no gene match: 3. Germline lookup yields CDR1 SGDLS and CDR2 YYNGEE. The CDR3 extends over 15 amino acids. A second PCR of roughly 7 to 11 cycles used a sample-barcoded 5' primer and a J-beta primer mix. TCRdb re-analysed the 5' RACE reads in MiXCR, keeping a single row per CDR3 protein. The repertoire holds about 1,500,000 distinct CDR3 sequences, with approximately 42% as singletons. This TCR derives from a woman under 30 in good health. The sample consisted of blood. The chain couples TRBV9 to TRBJ1-6, with TRBD1 matching 10 bases. CDR3 DNA sequence: TGTGCCAGCAGCGTAACTGGGACAGGGGATTCACCCCTCCACTTT. Protein: CASSVTGTGDSPLHF.